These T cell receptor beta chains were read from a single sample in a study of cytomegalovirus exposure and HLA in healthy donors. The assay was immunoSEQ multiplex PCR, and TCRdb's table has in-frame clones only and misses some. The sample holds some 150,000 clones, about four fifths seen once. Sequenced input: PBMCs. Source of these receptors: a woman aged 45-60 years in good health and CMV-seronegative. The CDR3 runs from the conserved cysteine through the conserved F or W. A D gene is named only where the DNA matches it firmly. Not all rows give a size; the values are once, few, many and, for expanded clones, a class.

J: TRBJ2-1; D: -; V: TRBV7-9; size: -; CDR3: CASSLWAKYNEQFF; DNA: TGTGCCAGCAGCTTATGGGCCAAATACAATGAGCAGTTCTTC
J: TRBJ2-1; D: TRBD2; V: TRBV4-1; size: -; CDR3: CASSQESSGGSYEQFF; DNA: TGCGCCAGCAGCCAAGAGAGTAGCGGGGGGTCCTATGAGCAGTTCTTC
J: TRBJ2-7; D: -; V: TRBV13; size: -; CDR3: CASSTRTFSYEQYF; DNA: TGTGCCAGCAGCACACGGACTTTCTCCTACGAGCAGTACTTC
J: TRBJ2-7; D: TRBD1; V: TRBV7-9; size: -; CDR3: CASSLGDRGLHEQYF; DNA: TGTGCCAGCAGCCTGGGGGACAGGGGGCTTCACGAGCAGTACTTC
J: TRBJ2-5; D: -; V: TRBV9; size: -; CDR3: CASSAGEYRETQYF; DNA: TGTGCCAGCAGCGCAGGGGAATATCGAGAGACCCAGTACTTC
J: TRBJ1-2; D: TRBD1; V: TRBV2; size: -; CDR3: CASSFERDSYGYTF; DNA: TGTGCCAGCAGTTTTGAGAGGGACAGCTATGGCTACACCTTC
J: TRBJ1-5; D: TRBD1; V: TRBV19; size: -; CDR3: CASKKGAHQPQHF; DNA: TGTGCCAGTAAAAAGGGGGCTCATCAGCCCCAGCATTTT
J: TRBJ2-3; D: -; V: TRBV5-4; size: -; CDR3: CASSLGADTDTQYF; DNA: TGTGCCAGCAGCCTAGGGGCTGACACAGATACGCAGTATTTT
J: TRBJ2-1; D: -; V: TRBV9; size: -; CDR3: CASSRSGLYNEQFF; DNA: TGTGCCAGCAGCCGCAGCGGGTTATACAATGAGCAGTTCTTC
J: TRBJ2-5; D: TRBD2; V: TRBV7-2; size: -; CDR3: CASSLLASGRPETQYF; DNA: TGTGCCAGCAGCTTATTGGCTAGCGGGAGACCAGAGACCCAGTACTTC
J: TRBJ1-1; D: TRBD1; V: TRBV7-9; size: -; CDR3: CSSSLDRGTAFF; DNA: TGTTCCAGCAGCTTAGACAGGGGGACAGCTTTCTTT
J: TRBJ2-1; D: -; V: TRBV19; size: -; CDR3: CASSPSGVRGNEQFF; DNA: TGTGCCAGTAGTCCCTCGGGGGTGCGGGGAAATGAGCAGTTCTTC
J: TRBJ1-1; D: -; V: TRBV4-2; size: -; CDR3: CASSQRTVGDTEAFF; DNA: TGTGCCAGCAGCCAAAGGACAGTTGGGGACACTGAAGCTTTCTTT
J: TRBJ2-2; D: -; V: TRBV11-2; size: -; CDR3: CASSLRGGANTGELFF; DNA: TGTGCCAGCAGCTTAAGGGGGGGGGCCAACACCGGGGAGCTGTTTTTT
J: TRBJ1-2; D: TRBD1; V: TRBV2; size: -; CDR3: CASSEGTGGRYGYTF; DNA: TGTGCCAGCAGTGAGGGGACAGGGGGCCGCTATGGCTACACCTTC
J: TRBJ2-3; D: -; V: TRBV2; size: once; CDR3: CASSVLDTQYF; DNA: TGTGCTAGCAGTGTATTAGATACGCAGTATTTT
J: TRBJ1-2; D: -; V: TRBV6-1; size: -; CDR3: CASSERRESVGYGYTF; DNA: TGTGCCAGCAGTGAACGGAGGGAATCCGTAGGGTATGGCTACACCTTC
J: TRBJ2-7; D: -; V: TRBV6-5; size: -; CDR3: CASSSAPGEREQYF; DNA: TGTGCCAGCAGTTCCGCCCCCGGGGAGCGCGAGCAGTACTTC
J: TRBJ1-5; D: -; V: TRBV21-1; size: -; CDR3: CASRSGVNQPQHF; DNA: TGTGCCAGCCGGTCGGGGGTTAATCAGCCCCAGCATTTT
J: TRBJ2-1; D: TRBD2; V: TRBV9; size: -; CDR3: CASSVAYSGLAGELEQFF; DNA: TGTGCCAGCAGCGTAGCCTACTCGGGACTGGCGGGAGAGTTGGAGCAGTTCTTC
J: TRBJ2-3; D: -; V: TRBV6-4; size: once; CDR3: CASSDSTALFQTDTQYF; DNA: TGTGCCAGCAGTGACTCTACAGCCCTGTTTCAGACAGATACGCAGTATTTT
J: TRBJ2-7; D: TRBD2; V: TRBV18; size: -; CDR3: CASSPQNSGSTYEQYF; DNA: TGTGCCAGCTCACCACAGAATAGCGGGTCTACCTACGAGCAGTACTTC
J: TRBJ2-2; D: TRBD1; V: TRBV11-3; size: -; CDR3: CASSWGQGDTGELFF; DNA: TGTGCCAGCAGCTGGGGACAGGGAGACACCGGGGAGCTGTTTTTT
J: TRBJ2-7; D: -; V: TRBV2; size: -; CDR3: CASSGADSYEQYF; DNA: TGTGCCAGCAGTGGTGCAGACTCCTACGAGCAGTACTTC
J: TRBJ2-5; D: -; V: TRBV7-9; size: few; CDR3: CASSFPQGGVQETQYF; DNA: TGTGCCAGCAGCTTTCCACAGGGAGGGGTCCAAGAGACCCAGTACTTC
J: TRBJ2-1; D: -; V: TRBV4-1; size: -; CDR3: CASSQDPGDNEQFF; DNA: TGCGCCAGCAGCCAAGACCCGGGAGACAATGAGCAGTTCTTC
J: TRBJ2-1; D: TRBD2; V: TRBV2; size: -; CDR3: CASSLGTSGRASEQFF; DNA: TGTGCCAGCAGTCTAGGGACTAGCGGGAGGGCCAGTGAGCAGTTCTTC
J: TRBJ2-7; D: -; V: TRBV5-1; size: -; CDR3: CASSLRQASYEQYF; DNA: TGCGCCAGCAGCTTGCGACAGGCCTCCTACGAGCAGTACTTC
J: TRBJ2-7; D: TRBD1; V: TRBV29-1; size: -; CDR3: CSVPLGDRGNEQYF; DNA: TGCAGCGTCCCCTTGGGGGACAGGGGCAACGAGCAGTACTTC
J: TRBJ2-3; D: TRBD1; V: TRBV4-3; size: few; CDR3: CASSQGGGEVDTQYF; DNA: TGCGCCAGCAGCCAAGGAGGGGGCGAGGTAGATACGCAGTATTTT
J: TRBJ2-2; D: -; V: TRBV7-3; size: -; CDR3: CASSPAGQGSTGELFF; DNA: TGTGCCAGCAGCCCGGCAGGGCAGGGAAGCACCGGGGAGCTGTTTTTT
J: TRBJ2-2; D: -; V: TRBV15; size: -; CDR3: CATSRDLAHTGELFF; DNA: TGTGCCACCAGCAGGGACTTGGCTCACACCGGGGAGCTGTTTTTT
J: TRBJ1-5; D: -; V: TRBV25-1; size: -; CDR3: CASSSGVSNQPQHF; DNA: TGTGCCAGCAGTTCGGGGGTTAGCAATCAGCCCCAGCATTTT
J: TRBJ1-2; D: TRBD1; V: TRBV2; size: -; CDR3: CASNQDREDGYTF; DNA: TGTGCCAGCAATCAAGACAGGGAGGATGGCTACACCTTC
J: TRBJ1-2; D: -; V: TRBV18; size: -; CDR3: CASSPQADGYTF; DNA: TGTGCCAGCTCACCTCAGGCAGATGGCTACACCTTC
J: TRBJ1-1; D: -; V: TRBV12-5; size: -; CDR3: CASASGRNTEAFF; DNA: TGTGCTAGTGCTTCAGGCAGGAACACTGAAGCTTTCTTT
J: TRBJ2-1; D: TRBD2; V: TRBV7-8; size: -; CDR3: CASSLGGLAGGQYNEQFF; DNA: TGTGCCAGCAGCTTAGGTGGACTAGCGGGAGGACAATACAATGAGCAGTTCTTC
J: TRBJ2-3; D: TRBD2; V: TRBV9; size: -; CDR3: CASSVQRGSTDTQYF; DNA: TGTGCCAGCAGCGTCCAGCGGGGGAGCACAGATACGCAGTATTTT
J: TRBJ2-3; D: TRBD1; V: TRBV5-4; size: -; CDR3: CASSTGRGLYTDTQYF; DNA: TGTGCCAGCAGCACCGGAAGGGGGCTTTACACAGATACGCAGTATTTT
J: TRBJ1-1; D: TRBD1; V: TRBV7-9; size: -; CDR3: CASSRQGAAFF; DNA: TGTGCCAGCAGTCGACAGGGAGCAGCTTTCTTT
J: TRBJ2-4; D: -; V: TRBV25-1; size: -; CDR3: CASQGSSAKNIQYF; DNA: TGTGCCAGCCAGGGAAGCTCCGCCAAAAACATTCAGTACTTC
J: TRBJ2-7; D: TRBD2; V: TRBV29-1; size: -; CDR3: CSVETSGSAYEQYF; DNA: TGCAGCGTTGAGACTAGCGGGAGCGCCTACGAGCAGTACTTC
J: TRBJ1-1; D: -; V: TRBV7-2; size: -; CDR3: CASSRLPNTEAFF; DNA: TGTGCCAGCAGCCGACTCCCGAACACTGAAGCTTTCTTT
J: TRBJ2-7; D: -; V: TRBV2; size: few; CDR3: CASSEGPVRLVSYEQYF; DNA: TGTGCCAGCAGTGAAGGTCCCGTCAGATTGGTTTCCTACGAGCAGTACTTC